The rows below give T cell receptor beta chains drawn from one sample of a study of CXCR3-negative and CXCR3-positive naive CD8 T cells. Each CDR3 protein gets one entry in TCRdb, which reprocessed the 5' RACE reads and gives no DNA. In total, the table holds 92,000 or so distinct CDR3 sequences. Source material: naive CXCR3- CD8+ T cells from blood. These receptors were collected from a human donor in good health. Some clones in this sample may be carry-over from other donors' samples. Both conserved end residues are part of each CDR3.

v_call	j_call	cdr3_aa
TRBV7-6	TRBJ2-5	CASSLEAGAETQYF
TRBV5-5	TRBJ2-2	CASSLDPAGALTGELFF
TRBV6-5	TRBJ2-7	CASSLLAGDSYEQYF
TRBV7-2	TRBJ2-2	CASSPTVGLELFF
TRBV7-2	TRBJ2-7	CASSPTYYEQYF
TRBV15	TRBJ2-1	CATSRDYDAGQGNEQFF
TRBV6-5	TRBJ1-2	CASSYRGDGYTF
TRBV6-5	TRBJ2-7	CASRYGSYYEQYF
TRBV29-1	TRBJ2-5	CSAKLGGVLPQETQYF
TRBV7-3	TRBJ2-5	CASSLSSGDLQETQYF
TRBV20-1	TRBJ2-5	CSASRLVQETQYF
TRBV20-1	TRBJ2-7	CSASLGSGGPYEQYF
TRBV29-1	TRBJ2-7	CSVDQGASYEQYF
TRBV7-7	TRBJ2-7	CASSSSQGAFEQYF
TRBV2	TRBJ2-1	CASMNGGVYFDEQFF
TRBV6-2/TRBV6-3	TRBJ2-2	CASSYGAGELFF
TRBV28	TRBJ2-7	CASSLSIEQYF
TRBV7-2	TRBJ1-1	CASSLKRYTKNTEAFF
TRBV18	TRBJ1-1	CASSSEPEAFF
TRBV29-1	TRBJ2-2	CSVPGQGAVTGELFF
TRBV28	TRBJ2-3	CASTHPRNRYTQYF
TRBV7-9	TRBJ2-7	CASISPGTGWNEQYF
TRBV2	TRBJ1-2	CASRVVGDGYTF
TRBV6-6	TRBJ1-2	CASSYSMAVYGYTF
TRBV29-1	TRBJ2-7	CSVDSGRSYEQYF
TRBV20-1	TRBJ1-1	CSASIPVTEAFF
TRBV28	TRBJ2-4	CASSFWAGQGSVNIQYF
TRBV11-1	TRBJ2-5	CASSYLLRQGTKETQYF
TRBV29-1	TRBJ2-7	CSVEDRAYEQYF
TRBV29-1	TRBJ2-2	CSVEQGINTGELFF
TRBV6-6	TRBJ2-3	CASREPGLAGEDTQYF
TRBV15	TRBJ2-7	CATSRDVPGYEQYF
TRBV29-1	TRBJ1-1	CSVDWVAEAFF